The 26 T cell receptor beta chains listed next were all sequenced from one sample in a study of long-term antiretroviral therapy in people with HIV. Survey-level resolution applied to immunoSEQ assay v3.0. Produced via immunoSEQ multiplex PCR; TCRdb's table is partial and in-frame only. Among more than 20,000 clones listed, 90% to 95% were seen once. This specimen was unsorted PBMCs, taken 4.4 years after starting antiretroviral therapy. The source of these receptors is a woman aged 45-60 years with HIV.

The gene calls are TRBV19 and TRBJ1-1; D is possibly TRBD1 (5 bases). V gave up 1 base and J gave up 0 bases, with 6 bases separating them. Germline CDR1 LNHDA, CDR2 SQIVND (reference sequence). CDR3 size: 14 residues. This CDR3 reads CASSIGQLNTEAFF. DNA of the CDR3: TGTGCCAGTAGTATAGGACAGTTGAACACTGAAGCTTTCTTT.

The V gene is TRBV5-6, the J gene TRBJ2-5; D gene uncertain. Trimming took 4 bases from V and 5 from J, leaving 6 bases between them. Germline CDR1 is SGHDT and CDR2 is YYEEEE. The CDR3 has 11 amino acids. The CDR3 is CASSLWETQYF. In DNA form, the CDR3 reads TGTGCCAGCAGCCTCTGGGAGACCCAGTACTTC.

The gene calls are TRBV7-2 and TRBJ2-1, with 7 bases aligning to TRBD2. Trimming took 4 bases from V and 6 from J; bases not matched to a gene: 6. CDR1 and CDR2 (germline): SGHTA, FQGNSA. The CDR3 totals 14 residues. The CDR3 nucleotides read TGTGCCAGCAGCTCTCAAAGACTAGCCAATGAGCAGTTCTTC. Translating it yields CASSSQRLANEQFF.

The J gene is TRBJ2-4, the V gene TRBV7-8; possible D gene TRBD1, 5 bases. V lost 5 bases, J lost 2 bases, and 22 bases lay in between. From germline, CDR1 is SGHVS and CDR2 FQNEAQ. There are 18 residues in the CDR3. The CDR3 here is CASSPLAKGPGSKNIQYF. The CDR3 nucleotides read TGTGCCAGCAGCCCCCTGGCGAAGGGGCCTGGGTCCAAAAACATTCAGTACTTC.

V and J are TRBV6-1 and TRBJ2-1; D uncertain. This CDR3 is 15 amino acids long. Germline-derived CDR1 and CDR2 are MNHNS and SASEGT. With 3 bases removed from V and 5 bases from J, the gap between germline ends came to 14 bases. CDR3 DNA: TGTGCCAGCAGTGAGTCGGCCGGTGGGGACAATGAGCAGTTCTTC. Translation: CASSESAGGDNEQFF.

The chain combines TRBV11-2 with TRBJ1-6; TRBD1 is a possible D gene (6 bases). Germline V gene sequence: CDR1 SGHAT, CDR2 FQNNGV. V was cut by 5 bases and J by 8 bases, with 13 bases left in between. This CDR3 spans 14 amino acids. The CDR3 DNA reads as TGTGCCAGCAGCCAATTCCGACAGGATTCACCCCTCCACTTT. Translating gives CASSQFRQDSPLHF.

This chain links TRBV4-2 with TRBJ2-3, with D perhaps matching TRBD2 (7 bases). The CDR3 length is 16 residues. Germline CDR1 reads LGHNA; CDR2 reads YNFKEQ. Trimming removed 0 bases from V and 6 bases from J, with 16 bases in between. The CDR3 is CASSQEWRGGGDTQYF. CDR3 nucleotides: TGTGCCAGCAGCCAAGAGTGGAGGGGAGGGGGGGATACGCAGTATTTT.

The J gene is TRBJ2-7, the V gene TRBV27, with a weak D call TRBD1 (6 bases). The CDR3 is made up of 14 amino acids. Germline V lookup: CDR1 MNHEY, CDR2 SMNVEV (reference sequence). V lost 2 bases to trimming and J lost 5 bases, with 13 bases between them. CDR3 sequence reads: CASSLPGESNEQYF. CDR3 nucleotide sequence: TGTGCCAGCAGTTTACCAGGGGAAAGCAACGAGCAGTACTTC.

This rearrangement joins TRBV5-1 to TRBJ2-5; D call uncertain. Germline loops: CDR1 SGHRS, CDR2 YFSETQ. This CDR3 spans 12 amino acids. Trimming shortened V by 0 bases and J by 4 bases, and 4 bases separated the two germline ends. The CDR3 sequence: CASSLVGETQYF. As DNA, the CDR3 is TGCGCCAGCAGCTTGGTAGGAGAGACCCAGTACTTC.

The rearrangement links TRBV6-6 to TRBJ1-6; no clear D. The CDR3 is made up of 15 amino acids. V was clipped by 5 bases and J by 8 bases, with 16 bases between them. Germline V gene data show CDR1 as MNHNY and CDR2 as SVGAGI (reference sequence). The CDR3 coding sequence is TGTGCCAGCAGTCTCGGGTTTCAGAAGGATTCACCCCTCCACTTT. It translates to CASSLGFQKDSPLHF.

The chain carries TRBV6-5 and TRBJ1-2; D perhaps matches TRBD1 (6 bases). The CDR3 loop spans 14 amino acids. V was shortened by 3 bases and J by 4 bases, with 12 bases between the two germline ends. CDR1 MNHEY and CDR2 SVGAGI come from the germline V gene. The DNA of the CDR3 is TGTGCCAGCAGTTATTTCACAGGGAGCTATGGCTACACCTTC. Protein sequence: CASSYFTGSYGYTF.

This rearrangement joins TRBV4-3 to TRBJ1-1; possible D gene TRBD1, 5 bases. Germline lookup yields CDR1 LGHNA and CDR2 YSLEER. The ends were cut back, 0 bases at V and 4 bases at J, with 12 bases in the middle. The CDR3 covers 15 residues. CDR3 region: CASSQDGTAFTEAFF. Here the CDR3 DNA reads TGCGCCAGCAGCCAAGATGGGACGGCATTCACTGAAGCTTTCTTT.

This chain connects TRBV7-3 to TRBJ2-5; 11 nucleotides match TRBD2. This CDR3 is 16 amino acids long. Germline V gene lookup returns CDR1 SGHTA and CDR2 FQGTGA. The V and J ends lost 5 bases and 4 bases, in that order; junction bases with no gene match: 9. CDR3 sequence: CASSPLAGGRGETQYF. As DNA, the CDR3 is TGTGCCAGCAGCCCTTTAGCGGGGGGGAGAGGAGAGACCCAGTACTTC.

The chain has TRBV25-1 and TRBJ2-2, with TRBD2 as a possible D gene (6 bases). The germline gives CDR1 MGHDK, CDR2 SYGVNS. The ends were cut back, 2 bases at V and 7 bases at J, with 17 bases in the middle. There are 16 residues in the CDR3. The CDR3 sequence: CASSEATGAQGGELFF. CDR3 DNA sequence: TGTGCCAGCAGTGAAGCAACGGGAGCCCAGGGCGGGGAGCTGTTTTTT.

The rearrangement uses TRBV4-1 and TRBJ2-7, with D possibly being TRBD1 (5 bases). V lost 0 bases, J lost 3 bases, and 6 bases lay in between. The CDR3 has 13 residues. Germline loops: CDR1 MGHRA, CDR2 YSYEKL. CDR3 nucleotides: TGCGCCAGCAGCCAAGACGACAGCTACGAGCAGTACTTC. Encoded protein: CASSQDDSYEQYF.

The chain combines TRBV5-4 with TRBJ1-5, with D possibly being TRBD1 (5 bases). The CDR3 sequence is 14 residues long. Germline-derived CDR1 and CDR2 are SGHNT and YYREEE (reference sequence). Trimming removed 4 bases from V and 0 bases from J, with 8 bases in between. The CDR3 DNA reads TGTGCCAGCAGCCAGGGTATTAGCAATCAGCCCCAGCATTTT. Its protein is CASSQGISNQPQHF.

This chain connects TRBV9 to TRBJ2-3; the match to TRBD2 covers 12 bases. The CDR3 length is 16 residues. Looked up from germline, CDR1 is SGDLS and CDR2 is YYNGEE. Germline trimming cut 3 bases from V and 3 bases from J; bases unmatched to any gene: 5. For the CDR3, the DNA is TGTGCCAGCAGCGCGATACTAGCGGGGGGTACAGATACGCAGTATTTT. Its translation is CASSAILAGGTDTQYF. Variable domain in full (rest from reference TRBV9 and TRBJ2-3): DSGVTQTPKHLITATGQRVTLRCSPRSGDLSVYWYQQSLDQGLQFLIQYYNGEERAKGNILERFSAQQFPDLHSELNLSSLELGDSALYFCASSAILAGGTDTQYFGPGTRLTVL.

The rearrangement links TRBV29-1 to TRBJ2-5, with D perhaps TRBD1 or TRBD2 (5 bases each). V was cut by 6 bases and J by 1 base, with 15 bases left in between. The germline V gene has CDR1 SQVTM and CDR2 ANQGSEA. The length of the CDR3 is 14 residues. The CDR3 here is CSVAPDGAQETQYF. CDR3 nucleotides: TGCAGCGTGGCGCCCGACGGGGCCCAAGAGACCCAGTACTTC. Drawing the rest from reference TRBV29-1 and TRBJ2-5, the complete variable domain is SAVISQKPSRDICQRGTSLTIQCQVDSQVTMMFWYRQQPGQSLTLIATANQGSEATYESGFVIDKFPISRPNLTFSTLTVSNMSPEDSSIYLCSVAPDGAQETQYFGPGTRLLVL.

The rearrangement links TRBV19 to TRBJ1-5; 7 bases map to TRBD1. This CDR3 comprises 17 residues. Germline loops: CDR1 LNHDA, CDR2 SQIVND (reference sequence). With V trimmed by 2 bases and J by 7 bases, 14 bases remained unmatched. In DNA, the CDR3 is TGTGCCAGTAGTATATCCCCCGGGACAGCGGGTGTGCAGCCCCAGCATTTT. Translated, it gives CASSISPGTAGVQPQHF.

The DNA for the CDR3 is TGTGCCTGGAGTCGAATGGGGAGGCGAGCTTTCTTT. It encodes CAWSRMGRRAFF. The gene calls are TRBV30 and TRBJ1-1; D remains unclear. The CDR3 length is 12 residues. Germline V lookup: CDR1 GTSNPN, CDR2 SVGIG (reference sequence). V gave up 2 bases and J gave up 10 bases, with 14 bases separating them.

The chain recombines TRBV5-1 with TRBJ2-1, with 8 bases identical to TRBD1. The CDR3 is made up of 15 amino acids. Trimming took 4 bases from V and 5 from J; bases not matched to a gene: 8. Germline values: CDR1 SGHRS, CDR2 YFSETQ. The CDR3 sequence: CASSLGQGGDNEQFF. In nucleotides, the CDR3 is TGCGCCAGCAGCCTCGGACAGGGAGGAGACAATGAGCAGTTCTTC. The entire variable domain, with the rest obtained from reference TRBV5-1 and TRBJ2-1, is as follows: KAGVTQTPRYLIKTRGQQVTLSCSPISGHRSVSWYQQTPGQGLQFLFEYFSETQRNKGNFPGRFSGRQFSNSRSEMNVSTLELGDSALYLCASSLGQGGDNEQFFGPGTRLTVL.

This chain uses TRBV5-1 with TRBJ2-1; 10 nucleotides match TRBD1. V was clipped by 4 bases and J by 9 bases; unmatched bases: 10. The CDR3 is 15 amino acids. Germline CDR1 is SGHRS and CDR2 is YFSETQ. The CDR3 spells CASSVRDRGIGEQFF. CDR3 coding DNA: TGCGCCAGCAGCGTCCGGGACAGGGGAATAGGTGAGCAGTTCTTC.

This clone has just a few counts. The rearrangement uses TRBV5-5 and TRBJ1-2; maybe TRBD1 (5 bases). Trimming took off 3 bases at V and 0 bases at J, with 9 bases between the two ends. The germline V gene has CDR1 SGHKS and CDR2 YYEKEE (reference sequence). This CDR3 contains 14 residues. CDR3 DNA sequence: TGTGCCAGCAGCTCGTGGGGGGCTAACTATGGCTACACCTTC. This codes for CASSSWGANYGYTF.

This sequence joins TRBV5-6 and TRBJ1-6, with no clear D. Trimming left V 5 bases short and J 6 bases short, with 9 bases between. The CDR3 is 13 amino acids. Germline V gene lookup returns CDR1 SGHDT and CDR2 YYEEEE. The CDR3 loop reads CASRDGRNSPLHF. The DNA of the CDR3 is TGTGCCAGCAGGGACGGGCGTAATTCACCCCTCCACTTT.

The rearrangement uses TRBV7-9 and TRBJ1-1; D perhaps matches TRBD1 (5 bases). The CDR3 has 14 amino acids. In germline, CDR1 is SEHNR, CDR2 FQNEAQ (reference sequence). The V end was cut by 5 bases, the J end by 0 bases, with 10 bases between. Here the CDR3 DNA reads TGTGCCAGCAGCGTCAGGGCCATGAACACTGAAGCTTTCTTT. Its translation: CASSVRAMNTEAFF. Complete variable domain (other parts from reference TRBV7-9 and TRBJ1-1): DTGVSQNPRHKITKRGQNVTFRCDPISEHNRLYWYRQTLGQGPEFLTYFQNEAQLEKSRLLSDRFSAERPKGSFSTLEIQRTEQGDSAMYLCASSVRAMNTEAFFGQGTRLTVV.

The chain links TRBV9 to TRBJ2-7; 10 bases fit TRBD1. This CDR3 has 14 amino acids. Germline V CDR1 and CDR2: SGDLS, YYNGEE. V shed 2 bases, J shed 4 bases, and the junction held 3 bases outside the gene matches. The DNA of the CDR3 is TGTGCCAGCAGCGTTGACAGGGGGCCGTACGAGCAGTACTTC. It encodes CASSVDRGPYEQYF.